Given below is one TCR beta chain in context. This clone was found once. Its antigen specificity is not known. Within one base of it there is no much larger clone, and no base qualities were kept. These data originate in a study of blood T cell repertoires in COVID-19 (TCRdb year 2020). About the investigation overall: Collaborator samples came from the United States, Italy and Spain and covered acute and convalescent phases of COVID-19. The material from the prospective study consisted of cDNA or gDNA derived from T cells, B-cell-depleted T cells, or PBMCs. The dataset comprised deeply sampled blood TCRbeta repertoires from subjects exposed to, actively infected with, or recovered from COVID-19. The repertoires were released in a freely available public database intended as a resource for research on the immune response to SARS-CoV-2. Samples were obtained from the ongoing ImmuneRACE study (first 160 participants) and from about 1,300 subjects provided by 6 global collaborators. The sample metadata nearly always contained a de-identified subject ID, COVID-19 status, age in years and sex. HLA class I and class II types, where available, came from metadata supplied by the sample provider rather than from assay-based typing. Results the study describes overall, beyond this receptor: The amount of clinical and demographic metadata varied by source and participant and was provided uncurated.

TCRbeta CDR3 regions were amplified from genomic DNA by means of the immunoSEQ Assay, a bias-controlled multiplex PCR. In the paper's pipeline: The number of nucleated cells in each sample was estimated by amplification of reference gene primers within the assay. To quantify the absolute abundance of each unique TCRbeta CDR3 rearrangement, sequence reads were collapsed and filtered. For each sample, productive Simpson clonality was calculated as the square root of Simpson's diversity index across productive rearrangements. TCRdb stores this immuneACCESS table with in-frame sequences only. Part of the clones is absent; in the studies checked, under half of the shortfall reflects unresolved V genes, and no reason is known for the rest. Clone size and the V and J calls come from that table; the DNA yielded D and trimming. This sample is represented by 110,000 to 150,000 clones; approximately 87% of them were singletons. Of the sample, 11% is held by the ten largest clones.

The CDR3 sequence holds 15 residues, the cysteine and phenylalanine included. The read is trimmed to its CDR3 DNA, 45 bases read in frame from base 1. CDR1 and CDR2 are drawn from the germline V gene: MNHEY, SVGAGI. V lost 5 bases and J lost 7 bases, and the count of bases not matched to a germline gene is 9. Participants in the prospective study were aged roughly 18 to 89 years, lived in about two dozen United States geographic areas, and enrolled through a virtual design. In the prospective study, cohorts were assigned on the basis of participant-reported clinical history obtained from a screening survey and a study questionnaire. Recovered participants in ImmuneRACE Cohort 3 were defined by two consecutive negative NP/OP PCR tests, clearance by a healthcare professional, or resolution of symptoms. In the prospective study, mobile phlebotomists collected whole blood, serum and a nasopharyngeal or oropharyngeal swab from each participant. Additional blood draws and questionnaires over an approximately 2-month period could optionally be provided by prospective study participants. Prospective study blood samples were shipped either frozen or at room temperature before DNA extraction.

Sequenced material: PBMCs or T cells enriched from blood (not recorded which). Recombination connected TRBV6-5 to TRBJ1-4; 8 bases in between match TRBD1. This TCR was sampled from a man between 60 and 70 years old who had recovered from COVID-19. The CDR3 in this case is CASSIRRGRGEKLFF. The DNA sequence is given as TGTGCCAGCAGTATCCGCAGGGGGCGCGGTGAAAAACTGTTTTTT.